The 24 T cell receptor beta chains below were found in one sample sequenced in a study of robustness of blood B and T cell sequencing. Instead of genomic DNA, mRNA was used to measure TCR beta repertoires. cDNA synthesis used template switching with a 5' universal priming oligo. The template-switch oligo carried a 12-nucleotide random UMI tagging each cDNA molecule. In TCRdb, the PCR reads were re-called with MiXCR into one record per CDR3 protein. The data contain over a thousand distinct CDR3 sequences, about 73% of them singletons. Sequencing was carried out using peripheral blood. These receptors came from a human donor in good health.

The CDR3 loop reads CATSTGQEIKKLFF. The DNA for the CDR3 is TGTGCCACCAGCACAGGACAGGAAATTAAAAAACTGTTTTTT. V gene TRBV15 combines with J gene TRBJ1-4; 7 bases fit TRBD1. There are 14 residues in the CDR3. J gave up 9 bases and V 4 bases, and 8 bases lay outside the gene matches. Germline V CDR1 and CDR2: LNHNV, YYDKDF (reference sequence).

This clonotype was counted between two and nine times. The chain joins TRBV20-1 to TRBJ1-1, with D tentatively TRBD1 (5 bases). The CDR3 runs 13 residues. Trimming cost V 2 bases and J 6 bases, with 13 bases left between them. The germline CDR1 and CDR2 sequences are DFQATT and SNEGSKA (reference sequence). In DNA, the CDR3 is TGCAGTGCTAGATTAGGCAGGGTTGCTGAAGCTTTCTTT. It translates to CSARLGRVAEAFF.

The rearrangement uses TRBV29-1 and TRBJ1-2, with unresolved D. The CDR3 totals 11 residues. V was trimmed by 6 bases and J by 1 base, leaving 6 bases between them. From germline, CDR1 is SQVTM and CDR2 ANQGSEA. The CDR3 reads CSVRDNYGYTF. DNA for the CDR3: TGCAGCGTCCGAGATAACTATGGCTACACCTTC. The whole variable domain, remainder taken from reference TRBV29-1 and TRBJ1-2, is SAVISQKPSRDICQRGTSLTIQCQVDSQVTMMFWYRQQPGQSLTLIATANQGSEATYESGFVIDKFPISRPNLTFSTLTVSNMSPEDSSIYLCSVRDNYGYTFGSGTRLTVV.

The V gene is TRBV5-6, the J gene TRBJ2-3, with 12 bases identical to TRBD2. J was trimmed by 5 bases and V by 1 base; bases with no gene match: 8. The CDR3 covers 17 residues. Looked up from germline, CDR1 is SGHDT and CDR2 is YYEEEE. CDR3 nucleotide sequence: TGTGCCAGCAGCTTGAAACTAGCGGGGGGTGGTAAAGATACGCAGTATTTT. Translated: CASSLKLAGGGKDTQYF. The full variable domain, its missing parts supplied by reference TRBV5-6 and TRBJ2-3, is DAGVTQSPTHLIKTRGQQVTLRCSPKSGHDTVSWYQQALGQGPQFIFQYYEEEERQRGNFPDRFSGHQFPNYSSELNVNALLLGDSALYLCASSLKLAGGGKDTQYFGPGTRLTVL.

The genes are TRBV10-3 and TRBJ1-2, with D possibly matching TRBD1 (5 bases). The V gene's germline CDR1 is ENHRY and CDR2 SYGVKD. The CDR3 contains 14 residues. V shed 8 bases and J shed 8 bases, with 21 bases lying between them. In DNA, the CDR3 is TGTGCCATCCAGAGCGGGGTCGGGGCTCGAGGCTACACCTTC. This gives the protein CAIQSGVGARGYTF.

This clonotype was detected only a few times. This chain uses TRBV29-1 with TRBJ2-7, with D possibly TRBD1 on 6 matching bases. The germline V gene has CDR1 SQVTM and CDR2 ANQGSEA. This CDR3 region has 15 residues. Between the trimmed V and J ends, which lost 4 bases and 0 bases, there was a span of 16 bases. CDR3 DNA: TGCAGCGTTGCCGCAGGGGCCCCCGGCTCCTACGAGCAGTACTTC. The encoded protein is CSVAAGAPGSYEQYF.

The V and J genes are TRBV7-7 and TRBJ2-4; no definite D call. V was cut by 3 bases and J by 2 bases, with 14 bases left in between. Germline V gene lookup returns CDR1 SSHAT and CDR2 FNYEAQ (reference sequence). The CDR3 has 16 residues. CDR3 DNA sequence: TGTGCCAGCAGCTTTAGTCCAGATCTGACCAAAAACATTCAGTACTTC. Residues: CASSFSPDLTKNIQYF.

The chain carries TRBV29-1 and TRBJ1-1; the D gene is possibly TRBD1 (5 bases). Between the trimmed V and J ends, which lost 2 bases and 3 bases, there was a span of 13 bases. Germline CDR1 is SQVTM and CDR2 is ANQGSEA. This CDR3 comprises 14 residues. The CDR3 sequence: CSVELRGGHTEAFF. The CDR3 nucleotides read TGCAGCGTTGAATTGAGGGGAGGGCACACTGAAGCTTTCTTT.

This chain uses TRBV6-5 with TRBJ1-4, with 8 bases aligning to TRBD1. V shed 2 bases and J 0 bases; nucleotides not matched to a gene: 5. The CDR3 sequence is 17 residues long. From germline, CDR1 is MNHEY and CDR2 SVGAGI. Here the CDR3 reads CASSYAGTGTTNEKLFF. The DNA for the CDR3 is TGTGCCAGCAGTTACGCCGGGACAGGCACAACTAATGAAAAACTGTTTTTT.

V gene TRBV18 combines with J gene TRBJ2-7; TRBD2 agrees at 7 bases. V shed 6 bases, J shed 6 bases, and the junction held 8 bases outside the gene matches. This CDR3 has 13 amino acids. Germline CDR1 and CDR2: KGHSH and LQKENI. The DNA of the CDR3 is TGTGCCAGCTCTATCGGACTAGGTAGCGAGCAGTACTTC. Residues: CASSIGLGSEQYF.

V gene TRBV20-1 combines with J gene TRBJ2-7; the match to TRBD1 covers 9 bases. Germline-derived CDR1 and CDR2 are DFQATT and SNEGSKA (reference sequence). The CDR3 is 17 amino acids. Trimming cost V 0 bases and J 3 bases; bases outside gene matches: 12. Written as DNA, the CDR3 is TGCAGTGCTAGAGATCCGGGACAGGGCATTCAGGGCTACGAGCAGTACTTC. Amino acid sequence: CSARDPGQGIQGYEQYF.

This clonotype showed up just once. This sequence joins TRBV14 and TRBJ2-1; D perhaps matches TRBD2 (5 bases). This CDR3 contains 15 residues. V lost 0 bases and J lost 8, with 14 bases in between. Germline assignment: CDR1 SGHDN and CDR2 FVKESK. The CDR3 protein is CASSQDPWRMHEQFF. The CDR3 region has the DNA TGTGCCAGCAGCCAAGATCCTTGGAGGATGCATGAGCAGTTCTTC. Full variable domain (missing parts from reference TRBV14 and TRBJ2-1): EAGVTQFPSHSVIEKGQTVTLRCDPISGHDNLYWYRRVMGKEIKFLLHFVKESKQDESGMPNNRFLAERTGGTYSTLKVQPAELEDSGVYFCASSQDPWRMHEQFFGPGTRLTVL.

This clonotype has more than one count but fewer than ten. This chain joins TRBV4-1 and TRBJ1-5; unclear D gene. Germline CDR1 and CDR2: MGHRA and YSYEKL. The CDR3 runs to 16 residues. The V end lost 0 bases, the J end lost 1 base, and 10 bases lay between the germline ends. The CDR3 coding sequence is TGCGCCAGCAGCCAAGATGCGGAACGGAGCAATCAGCCCCAGCATTTT. Protein: CASSQDAERSNQPQHF.

The V and J genes are TRBV30 and TRBJ1-1, with D maybe TRBD1 (5 bases). The CDR3 has 15 amino acids. The ends were cut back, 4 bases at V and 1 base at J, with 16 bases in the middle. Germline CDR1 and CDR2: GTSNPN and SVGIG (reference sequence). The CDR3 protein is CAWNLMEQGNTEAFF. DNA for the CDR3: TGTGCCTGGAACCTCATGGAGCAGGGGAACACTGAAGCTTTCTTT.

The genes are TRBV2 and TRBJ2-5; D uncertain. Trimming took 3 bases from V and 2 from J, leaving 4 bases between them. Germline loops: CDR1 SNHLY, CDR2 FYNNEI. CDR3 length: 12 residues. CDR3: CASSDRQETQYF. CDR3 bases: TGTGCCAGCAGTGACAGACAAGAGACCCAGTACTTC.

The genes are TRBV6-1 and TRBJ1-2; D gene unclear. The CDR3 covers 14 residues. Germline lookup yields CDR1 MNHNS and CDR2 SASEGT. Trimming removed 2 bases from V and 0 bases from J, with 7 bases in between. The CDR3 DNA sequence: TGTGCCAGCAGTGAAATGAACACTAACTATGGCTACACCTTC. Protein product: CASSEMNTNYGYTF.

This clonotype was seen only a few times. The chain joins TRBV19 to TRBJ1-1; TRBD1 matches at 8 bases. Germline CDR1 LNHDA, CDR2 SQIVND (reference sequence). The CDR3 extends over 16 amino acids. V dropped 1 base and J dropped 0; count of bases not matched to a gene: 4. The CDR3 sequence: CASSIGTGNMNTEAFF. CDR3 DNA sequence: TGTGCCAGTAGTATAGGGACAGGGAACATGAACACTGAAGCTTTCTTT.

This clonotype showed up just a few times. The chain links TRBV7-8 to TRBJ2-2, with 14 bases aligning to TRBD2. The J segment lost 1 base and the V segment lost 2 bases, leaving 3 bases of the junction unmatched. This CDR3 region has 18 residues. Germline CDR1 is SGHVS and CDR2 is FQNEAQ. CDR3 in DNA: TGTGCCAGCAGCTTACCCGGACTAGCGGGGGGGAACACCGGGGAGCTGTTTTTT. Its translation is CASSLPGLAGGNTGELFF.

The genes are TRBV29-1 and TRBJ2-7; 7 nucleotides agree with TRBD1. With 4 bases clipped from V and 0 bases from J, the junction kept 3 bases outside the gene matches. The CDR3 spans 13 residues. CDR1 SQVTM and CDR2 ANQGSEA come from the germline V gene. CDR3 sequence (DNA): TGCAGCGTTGGGCAGGGGGTCTCCTACGAGCAGTACTTC. Its protein is CSVGQGVSYEQYF.

V usage is TRBV12-3 or TRBV12-4 and J usage is TRBJ1-1, with D tentatively TRBD1 (6 bases). The CDR3 has 17 residues. Trimming took 4 bases from V and 0 from J, leaving 18 bases between them. CDR3: CASSSHDRSKMNTEAFF. CDR3 nucleotides: TGTGCCAGCAGTTCCCATGACAGGTCAAAGATGAACACTGAAGCTTTCTTT.

The chain is built from TRBV30 and TRBJ1-2; 10 bases map to TRBD1. This CDR3 has 15 residues. V trimming: 2 bases; J trimming: 0 bases; junction bases outside the gene matches: 3. Germline V gene sequence: CDR1 GTSNPN, CDR2 SVGIG (reference sequence). The CDR3 region is CAWSKGQGANYGYTF. DNA for the CDR3: TGTGCCTGGAGTAAAGGACAGGGGGCTAACTATGGCTACACCTTC.

This clonotype has only a few counts. V gene TRBV2 combines with J gene TRBJ1-1; 7 bases fit TRBD1. V was pared by 0 bases and J by 2 bases, with 9 bases of the junction left unmatched. CDR1 is SNHLY, CDR2 FYNNEI, per germline. The CDR3 extends over 17 amino acids. The CDR3, as DNA: TGTGCCAGCAGTGAAGCCTTGATGGGACAGCTTAACACTGAAGCTTTCTTT. It yields the protein CASSEALMGQLNTEAFF.

The chain recombines TRBV5-1 with TRBJ1-2; a weak D match, TRBD1 (5 bases). The V end was cut by 0 bases, the J end by 4 bases, with 16 bases between. Germline assignment: CDR1 SGHRS and CDR2 YFSETQ. The CDR3 loop spans 16 amino acids. The CDR3 here is CASSLDFGARIYGYTF. The CDR3 nucleotides read TGCGCCAGCAGCTTGGACTTTGGGGCGCGGATCTATGGCTACACCTTC.

This chain uses TRBV30 with TRBJ1-2; a weak D match, TRBD1 (5 bases). Germline V CDR1 and CDR2: GTSNPN, SVGIG (reference sequence). V was pared by 0 bases and J by 7 bases, with 15 bases between. The CDR3 is 14 amino acids. The CDR3: CAWSVSRGQGGYTF. For the CDR3, the DNA is TGTGCCTGGAGTGTTTCCCGAGGGCAGGGTGGCTACACCTTC. Variable domain in full (rest from reference TRBV30 and TRBJ1-2): SQTIHQWPATLVQPVGSPLSLECTVEGTSNPNLYWYRQAAGRGLQLLFYSVGIGQISSEVPQNLSASRPQDRQFILSSKKLLLSDSGFYLCAWSVSRGQGGYTFGSGTRLTVV.